This TCR beta chain was retrieved from a study of T cells in women clearing cervical HPV infection. Study-wide points: Cases and controls were distinguished at AUC 0.83 by richness and V genes. CIN3+ cases had significantly higher TCR repertoire richness than controls, but evenness did not differ. TRBV6-7 abundance was lower in cases than controls (around 0.1% versus 0.15%).

TCRdb keeps only in-frame clones here, not all; method: immunoSEQ multiplex PCR. Its table records fewer than 25,000 clones. Concerning this clone itself: The antigen remains undetermined. Read coverage stops 3 residues before the CDR3 terminus; the germline J gene supplies the remainder.

The V segment lost 2 bases and the J segment 7 bases; nucleotides outside the gene matches: 4. This CDR3 is built from 15 residues. Looked up from germline, CDR1 is SGHTA and CDR2 is FQGTGA. The sample taken for sequencing was blood buffy coat. This rearrangement joins TRBV7-3 to TRBJ2-2; 10 nucleotides match TRBD2. This sequence was found in a woman between 18 and 70 years old with a cervical HPV16 infection that either progressed to CIN3+ or cleared (not recorded which). Incomplete CDR3 DNA: TGTGCCAGCAGCTTACTAGCGGGGGCCGACGGGGAG. Protein sequence: CASSLLAGADGE. The full CDR3 protein is CASSLLAGADGELFF. Looking up the rest from reference TRBV7-3 and TRBJ2-2 gives the full variable domain: GAGVSQTPSNKVTEKGKYVELRCDPISGHTALYWYRQSLGQGPEFLIYFQGTGAADDSGLPNDRFFAVRPEGSVSTLKIQRTERGDSAVYLCASSLLAGADGELFFGEGSRLTVL.